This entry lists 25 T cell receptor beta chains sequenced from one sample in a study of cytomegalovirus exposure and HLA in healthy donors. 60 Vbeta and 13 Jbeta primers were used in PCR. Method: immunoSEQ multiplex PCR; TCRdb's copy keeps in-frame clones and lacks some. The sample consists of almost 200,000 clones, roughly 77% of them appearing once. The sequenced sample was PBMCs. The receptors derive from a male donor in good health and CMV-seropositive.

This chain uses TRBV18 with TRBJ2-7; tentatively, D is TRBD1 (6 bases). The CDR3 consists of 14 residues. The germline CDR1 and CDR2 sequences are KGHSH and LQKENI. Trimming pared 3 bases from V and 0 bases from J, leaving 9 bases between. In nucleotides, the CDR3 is TGTGCCAGCTCACCGCAGGGACACTCCTACGAGCAGTACTTC. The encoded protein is CASSPQGHSYEQYF. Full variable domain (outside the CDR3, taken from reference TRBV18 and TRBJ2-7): NAGVMQNPRHLVRRRGQEARLRCSPMKGHSHVYWYRQLPEEGLKFMVYLQKENIIDESGMPKERFSAEFPKEGPSILRIQQVVRGDSAAYFCASSPQGHSYEQYFGPGTRLTVT.

The CDR3 region is CASSINEKLFF. The CDR3 nucleotides are TGTGCCAGCAGTATTAATGAAAAACTGTTTTTT. This chain uses TRBV21-1 with TRBJ1-4. TRBV21-1 is recorded as a pseudogene. This CDR3 is built from 11 residues.

The CDR3 spells CASSETEIGYTF. In nucleotides, the CDR3 is TGCGCCAGCAGTGAAACCGAGATTGGCTACACCTTC. The chain has TRBV10-2 and TRBJ1-2; D is unresolved. The CDR3 totals 12 residues. Germline CDR1 and CDR2: WSHSY and SAAADI. V gave up 3 bases and J gave up 7 bases, with 9 bases separating them.

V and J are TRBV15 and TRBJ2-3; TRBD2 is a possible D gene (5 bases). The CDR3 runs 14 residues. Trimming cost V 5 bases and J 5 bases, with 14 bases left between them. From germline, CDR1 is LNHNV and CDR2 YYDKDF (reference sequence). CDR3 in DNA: TGTGCCACCAGCCCGGAAGCGGCCCTAGATACGCAGTATTTT. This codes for CATSPEAALDTQYF.

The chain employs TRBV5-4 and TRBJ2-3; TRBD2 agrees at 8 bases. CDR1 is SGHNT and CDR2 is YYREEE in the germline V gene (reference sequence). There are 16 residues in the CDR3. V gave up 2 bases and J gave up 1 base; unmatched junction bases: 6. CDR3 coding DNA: TGTGCCAGCAGCTTTCGTGCGACTAGCGGCACAGATACGCAGTATTTT. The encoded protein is CASSFRATSGTDTQYF.

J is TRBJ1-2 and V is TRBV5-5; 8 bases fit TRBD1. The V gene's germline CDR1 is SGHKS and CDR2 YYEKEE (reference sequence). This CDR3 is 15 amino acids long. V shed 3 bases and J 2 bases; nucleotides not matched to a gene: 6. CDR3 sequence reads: CASSYSGGQNYGYTF. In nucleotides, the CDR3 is TGTGCCAGCAGCTACTCAGGGGGCCAGAACTATGGCTACACCTTC.

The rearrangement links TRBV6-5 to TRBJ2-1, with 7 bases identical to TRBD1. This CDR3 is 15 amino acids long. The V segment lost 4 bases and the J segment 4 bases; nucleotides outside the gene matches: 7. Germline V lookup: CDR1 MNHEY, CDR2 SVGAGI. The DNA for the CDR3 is TGTGCCAGCAGTTCGTCGGGACAGTATTACAATGAGCAGTTCTTC. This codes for CASSSSGQYYNEQFF.

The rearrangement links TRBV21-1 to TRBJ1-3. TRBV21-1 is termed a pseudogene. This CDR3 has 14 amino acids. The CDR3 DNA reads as TGTGCCAGCAGCAAAGGTAGTTCTGGAAACACCATATATTTT. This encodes CASSKGSSGNTIYF.

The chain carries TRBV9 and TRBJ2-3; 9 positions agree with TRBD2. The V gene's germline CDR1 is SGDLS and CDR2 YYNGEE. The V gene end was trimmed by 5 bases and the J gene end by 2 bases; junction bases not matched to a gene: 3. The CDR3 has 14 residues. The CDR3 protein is CASSRLAVTDTQYF. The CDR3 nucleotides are TGTGCCAGCAGTCGACTAGCGGTCACAGATACGCAGTATTTT. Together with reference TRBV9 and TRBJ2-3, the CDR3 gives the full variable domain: DSGVTQTPKHLITATGQRVTLRCSPRSGDLSVYWYQQSLDQGLQFLIQYYNGEERAKGNILERFSAQQFPDLHSELNLSSLELGDSALYFCASSRLAVTDTQYFGPGTRLTVL.

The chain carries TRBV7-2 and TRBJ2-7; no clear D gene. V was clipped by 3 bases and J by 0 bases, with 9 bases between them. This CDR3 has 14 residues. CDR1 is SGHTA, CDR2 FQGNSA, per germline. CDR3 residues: CASSFTQNSYEQYF. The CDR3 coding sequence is TGTGCCAGCAGCTTTACACAGAACTCCTACGAGCAGTACTTC.

CDR3 in amino acids: CASSQGGLAGPSSYNEQFF. The CDR3 bases are TGCGCCAGCAGCCAAGGCGGACTAGCGGGACCTAGCTCCTACAATGAGCAGTTCTTC. The chain carries TRBV4-1 and TRBJ2-1; TRBD2 matches 12 bases. Germline CDR1 is MGHRA and CDR2 is YSYEKL. CDR3 length: 19 residues. The junction had 7 bases not matched to a gene; V was cut back by 1 base and J by 0 bases.

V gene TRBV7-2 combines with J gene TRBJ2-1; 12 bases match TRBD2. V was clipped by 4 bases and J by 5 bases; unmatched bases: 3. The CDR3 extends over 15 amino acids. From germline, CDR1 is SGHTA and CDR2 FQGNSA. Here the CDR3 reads CASSSGLAGNNEQFF. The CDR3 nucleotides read TGTGCCAGCAGCTCCGGACTAGCGGGAAACAATGAGCAGTTCTTC.

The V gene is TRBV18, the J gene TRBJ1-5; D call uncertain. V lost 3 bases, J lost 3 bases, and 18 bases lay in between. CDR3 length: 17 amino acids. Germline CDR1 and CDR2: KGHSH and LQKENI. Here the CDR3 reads CASSPRAQRAHNQPQHF. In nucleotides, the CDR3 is TGTGCCAGCTCACCGCGGGCCCAGCGGGCCCACAATCAGCCCCAGCATTTT.

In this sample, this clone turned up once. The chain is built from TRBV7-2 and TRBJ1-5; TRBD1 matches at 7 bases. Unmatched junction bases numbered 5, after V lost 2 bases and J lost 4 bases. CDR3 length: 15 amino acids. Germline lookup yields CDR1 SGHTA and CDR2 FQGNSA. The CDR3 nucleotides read TGTGCCAGCAGCTTATACAGGGGTGAAAATCAGCCCCAGCATTTT. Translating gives CASSLYRGENQPQHF.

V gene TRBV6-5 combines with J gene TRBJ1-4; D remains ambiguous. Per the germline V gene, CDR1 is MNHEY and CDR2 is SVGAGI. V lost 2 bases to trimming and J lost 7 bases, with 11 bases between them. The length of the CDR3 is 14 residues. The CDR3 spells CASSYQTGGEKLFF. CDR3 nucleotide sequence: TGTGCCAGCAGTTACCAAACGGGAGGTGAAAAACTGTTTTTT.

The CDR3 sequence: CASSSSLAGGPGETQYF. For the CDR3, the DNA is TGTGCCAGCAGTTCATCTCTAGCGGGGGGGCCGGGAGAGACCCAGTACTTC. This chain uses TRBV13 with TRBJ2-5, with 12 nucleotides matching TRBD2. The J segment lost 4 bases and the V segment lost 6 bases, leaving 12 bases of the junction unmatched. Germline loops: CDR1 PRHDT, CDR2 FYEKMQ (reference sequence). The CDR3 runs 17 residues.

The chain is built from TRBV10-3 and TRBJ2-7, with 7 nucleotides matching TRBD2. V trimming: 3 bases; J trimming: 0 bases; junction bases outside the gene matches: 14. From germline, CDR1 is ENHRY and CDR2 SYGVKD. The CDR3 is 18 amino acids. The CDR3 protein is CAISENAPQRGRSYEQYF. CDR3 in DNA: TGTGCCATCAGTGAAAATGCCCCTCAGCGGGGTCGCTCCTACGAGCAGTACTTC.

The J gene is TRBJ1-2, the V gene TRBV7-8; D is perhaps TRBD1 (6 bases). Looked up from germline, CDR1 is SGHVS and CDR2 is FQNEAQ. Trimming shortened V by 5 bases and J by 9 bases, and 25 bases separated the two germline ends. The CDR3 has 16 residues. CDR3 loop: CASSGMTGRPPASYTF. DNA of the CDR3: TGTGCCAGCAGCGGCATGACAGGCCGCCCCCCGGCCAGCTACACCTTC.

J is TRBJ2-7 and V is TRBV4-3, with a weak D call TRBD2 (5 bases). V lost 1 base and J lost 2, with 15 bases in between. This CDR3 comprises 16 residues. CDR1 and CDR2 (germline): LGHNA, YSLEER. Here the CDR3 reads CASSQGTGSKTYEQYF. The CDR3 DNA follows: TGCGCCAGCAGCCAAGGGACTGGCAGCAAGACCTACGAGCAGTACTTC.

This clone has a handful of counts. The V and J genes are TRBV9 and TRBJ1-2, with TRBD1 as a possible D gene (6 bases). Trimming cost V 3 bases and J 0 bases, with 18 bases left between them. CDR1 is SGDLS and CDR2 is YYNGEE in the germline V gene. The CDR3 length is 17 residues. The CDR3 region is CASSALPGQSANYGYTF. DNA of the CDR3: TGTGCCAGCAGCGCCCTCCCCGGACAGTCAGCTAACTATGGCTACACCTTC.

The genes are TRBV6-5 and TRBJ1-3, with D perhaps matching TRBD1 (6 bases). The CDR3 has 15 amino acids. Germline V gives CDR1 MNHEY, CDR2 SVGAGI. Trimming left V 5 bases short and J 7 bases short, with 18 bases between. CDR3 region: CASSRGRTRGNTIYF. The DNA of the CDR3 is TGTGCCAGCAGTCGCGGTCGGACGAGGGGGAACACCATATATTTT.

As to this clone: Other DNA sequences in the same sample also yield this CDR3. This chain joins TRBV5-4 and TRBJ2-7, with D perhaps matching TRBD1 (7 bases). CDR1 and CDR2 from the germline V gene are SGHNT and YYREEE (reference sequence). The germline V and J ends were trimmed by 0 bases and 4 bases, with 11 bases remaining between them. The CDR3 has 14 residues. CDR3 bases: TGTGCCAGCAGCTTGGGACAGGGAGGATACGAGCAGTACTTC. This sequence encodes CASSLGQGGYEQYF.

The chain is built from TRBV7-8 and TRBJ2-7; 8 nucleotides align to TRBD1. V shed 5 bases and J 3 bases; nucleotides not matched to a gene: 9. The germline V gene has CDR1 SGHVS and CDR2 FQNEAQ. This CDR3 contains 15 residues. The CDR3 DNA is TGTGCCAGCAGCGCTGGGACAGGAGTCGGCTACGAGCAGTACTTC. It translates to CASSAGTGVGYEQYF.

The CDR3 sequence: CASSRTGKWETQYF. The DNA of the CDR3 is TGTGCCAGCAGCAGGACAGGGAAGTGGGAGACCCAGTACTTC. The V gene is TRBV7-2, the J gene TRBJ2-5; TRBD1 matches at 8 bases. J gave up 5 bases and V 5 bases, and 7 bases lay outside the gene matches. The CDR3 is 14 residues long. CDR1 and CDR2 (germline): SGHTA, FQGNSA.

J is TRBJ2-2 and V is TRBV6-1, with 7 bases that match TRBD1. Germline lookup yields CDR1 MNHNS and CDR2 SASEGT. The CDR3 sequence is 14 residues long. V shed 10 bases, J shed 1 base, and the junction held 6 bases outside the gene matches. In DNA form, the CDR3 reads TGTGCCACCTTGACAGGGAAGAACACCGGGGAGCTGTTTTTT. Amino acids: CATLTGKNTGELFF.